This T cell receptor (beta chain) is drawn from a study of beta chain features in type 1 diabetes. With 5 bases clipped from V and 0 bases from J, the junction kept 10 bases outside the gene matches. The CDR3 is 16 residues long. CDR1 is MDHEN, CDR2 SYDVKM, per germline. The isolated RNA, all of it, was reverse transcribed, so expressed TCRB transcripts were what got sequenced. Data came from immunoSEQ multiplex PCR; TCRdb stores just in-frame clones and leaves some out. The sample records about 360,000 clones, around an eighth being singletons. This clone has more than one count but fewer than ten. The sequence was collected from a man aged 18 to 30 in good health. The sequenced material came from naive CD4+ T cells from blood. V gene TRBV28 combines with J gene TRBJ2-7; 7 bases are shared with TRBD2. As DNA, the CDR3 is TGTGCCAGCAGTCGGGGGGTCTTGGGCAGCTCCTACGAGCAGTACTTC. It yields the protein CASSRGVLGSSYEQYF.